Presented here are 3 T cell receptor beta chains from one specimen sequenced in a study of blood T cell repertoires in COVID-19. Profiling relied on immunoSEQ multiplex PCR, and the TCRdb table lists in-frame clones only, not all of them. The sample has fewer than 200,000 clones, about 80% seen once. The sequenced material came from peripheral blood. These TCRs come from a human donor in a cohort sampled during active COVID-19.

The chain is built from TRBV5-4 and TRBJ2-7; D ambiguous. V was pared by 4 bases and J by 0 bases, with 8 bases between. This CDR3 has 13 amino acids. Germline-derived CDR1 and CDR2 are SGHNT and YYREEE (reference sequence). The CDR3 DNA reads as TGTGCCAGCAGCGACGACATCTCCTACGAGCAGTACTTC. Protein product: CASSDDISYEQYF.

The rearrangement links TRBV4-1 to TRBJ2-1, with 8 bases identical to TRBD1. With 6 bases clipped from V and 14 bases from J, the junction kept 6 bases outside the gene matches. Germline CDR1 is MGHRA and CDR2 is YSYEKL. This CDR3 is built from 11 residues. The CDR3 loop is CASRRDRRKFF. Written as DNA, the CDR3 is TGCGCCAGCAGGCGGGACAGGAGGAAGTTCTTC.

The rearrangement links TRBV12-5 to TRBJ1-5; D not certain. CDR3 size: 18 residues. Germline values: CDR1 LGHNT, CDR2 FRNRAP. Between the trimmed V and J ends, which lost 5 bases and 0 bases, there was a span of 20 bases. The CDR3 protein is CASGPPIGVTDSNQPQHF. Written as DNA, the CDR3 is TGTGCTAGTGGTCCCCCTATCGGGGTCACGGATAGCAATCAGCCCCAGCATTTT. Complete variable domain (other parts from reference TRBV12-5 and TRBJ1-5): DARVTQTPRHKVTEMGQEVTMRCQPILGHNTVFWYRQTMMQGLELLAYFRNRAPLDDSGMPKDRFSAEMPDATLATLKIQPSEPRDSAVYFCASGPPIGVTDSNQPQHFGDGTRLSIL.